Listed here are 29 T cell receptor beta chains from one sample, sequenced in a study of T cell responses to AZD1222 COVID-19 vaccine. Some clones are missing from TCRdb's copy, which holds only in-frame ones; the method was immunoSEQ multiplex PCR. The sample lists some 99,000 clones, roughly 84% seen once, with approximately 19% in the top ten. The material was peripheral blood, obtained on day 0 of AZD1222 vaccination. These TCRs come from an adult in good health.

Here the CDR3 reads CASSPILRDGYTF. CDR3 bases: TGTGCCAGCAGCCCCATCCTTCGAGATGGCTACACCTTC. J is TRBJ1-2 and V is TRBV2; D gene uncertain. The CDR3 contains 13 residues. Germline CDR1 reads SNHLY; CDR2 reads FYNNEI. Between the trimmed V and J ends, which lost 6 bases and 6 bases, there was a span of 14 bases.

This chain uses TRBV9 with TRBJ2-1, with 12 bases identical to TRBD2. CDR3 length equals 16 residues. With V trimmed by 3 bases and J by 7 bases, 8 bases remained unmatched. Germline CDR1 and CDR2: SGDLS and YYNGEE. The CDR3 DNA reads TGTGCCAGCAGCGGAGCCCTAGCGGGAGGGTCTAATGAGCAGTTCTTC. Protein: CASSGALAGGSNEQFF. Together with reference TRBV9 and TRBJ2-1, the CDR3 gives the full variable domain: DSGVTQTPKHLITATGQRVTLRCSPRSGDLSVYWYQQSLDQGLQFLIQYYNGEERAKGNILERFSAQQFPDLHSELNLSSLELGDSALYFCASSGALAGGSNEQFFGPGTRLTVL.

This clone was detected once. The chain couples TRBV6-5 to TRBJ1-3, with D maybe TRBD1 (6 bases). Germline V gene data show CDR1 as MNHEY and CDR2 as SVGAGI. The CDR3 consists of 15 residues. The V end was cut by 5 bases, the J end by 2 bases, with 13 bases between. CDR3 sequence: CASSPTDSPGNTIYF. In DNA form, the CDR3 reads TGTGCCAGCAGTCCCACGGACAGCCCTGGAAACACCATATATTTT.

This chain joins TRBV15 and TRBJ2-7; 11 positions match TRBD2. This CDR3 is 16 amino acids long. J was trimmed by 2 bases and V by 1 base; bases with no gene match: 4. Germline CDR1 LNHNV, CDR2 YYDKDF (reference sequence). The chain's CDR3 is CATSRAPGLAAYEQYV. CDR3 DNA: TGTGCCACCAGCAGAGCACCGGGACTAGCGGCCTACGAGCAGTACGTC.

The J gene is TRBJ1-5, the V gene TRBV2, with TRBD1 identical over 7 bases. CDR1 SNHLY and CDR2 FYNNEI come from the germline V gene. CDR3 length equals 15 residues. The V segment lost 2 bases and the J segment 4 bases; nucleotides outside the gene matches: 5. The CDR3 region is CASSEQGGLNQPQHF. The CDR3 DNA sequence: TGTGCCAGCAGTGAACAGGGGGGGTTGAATCAGCCCCAGCATTTT.

The V and J genes are TRBV24-1 and TRBJ2-2, with D unresolved. V gave up 5 bases and J gave up 6 bases, with 3 bases separating them. Germline lookup yields CDR1 KGHDR and CDR2 SFDVKD. The CDR3 totals 11 residues. CDR3 sequence: CATSGSGELFF. The CDR3 DNA follows: TGTGCCACCAGTGGGTCCGGGGAGCTGTTTTTT.

The chain joins TRBV2 to TRBJ1-2; 9 bases are a match to TRBD1. This CDR3 region has 14 residues. The germline V gene encodes CDR1 SNHLY and CDR2 FYNNEI. V trimming: 1 base; J trimming: 5 bases; junction bases outside the gene matches: 2. CDR3 coding DNA: TGTGCCAGCAGTGAAGAGGGACAGGGATATGGCTACACCTTC. This gives the protein CASSEEGQGYGYTF.

This chain links TRBV5-1 with TRBJ2-7, with D perhaps TRBD2 (5 bases). The CDR3 totals 14 residues. V gave up 4 bases and J gave up 3 bases, with 14 bases separating them. Germline assignment: CDR1 SGHRS and CDR2 YFSETQ. CDR3 bases: TGCGCCAGCAGCAACCCGGGAAAGAACTACGAGCAGTACTTC. This translates into CASSNPGKNYEQYF.

This rearrangement joins TRBV5-6 to TRBJ1-1; D perhaps matches TRBD1 (5 bases). Germline CDR1 and CDR2: SGHDT and YYEEEE. Trimming shortened V by 4 bases and J by 3 bases, and 13 bases separated the two germline ends. This CDR3 spans 14 amino acids. As DNA, the CDR3 is TGTGCCAGCAGCCGCAGGGTCAAGGACACTGAAGCTTTCTTT. Encoded protein: CASSRRVKDTEAFF.

The chain employs TRBV4-2 and TRBJ2-1; TRBD2 is a possible D gene (6 bases). CDR1 is LGHNA and CDR2 is YNFKEQ in the germline V gene. V shed 4 bases and J shed 7 bases, with 20 bases lying between them. CDR3 length: 16 residues. In DNA, the CDR3 is TGTGCCAGCAGCCTCCCTCCGGGACTGGCCTTGAATGAGCAGTTCTTC. As protein: CASSLPPGLALNEQFF.

The V gene is TRBV11-3, the J gene TRBJ2-1; TRBD2 matches at 10 bases. Trimming took 5 bases from V and 4 from J; bases not matched to a gene: 8. Germline values: CDR1 SGHNT, CDR2 YENEEA. The length of the CDR3 is 16 residues. The CDR3 coding sequence is TGTGCCAGCAGCCCGACCGGGACTAGCGCTTACAATGAGCAGTTCTTC. Translation gives CASSPTGTSAYNEQFF.

The chain uses TRBV6-5 and TRBJ1-5; the match to TRBD1 covers 8 bases. This CDR3 has 16 residues. CDR1 is MNHEY and CDR2 is SVGAGI in the germline V gene. V shed 0 bases and J 4 bases; nucleotides not matched to a gene: 5. Here the CDR3 reads CASSYSRGQENQPQHF. DNA for the CDR3: TGTGCCAGCAGTTACTCGAGGGGACAGGAGAATCAGCCCCAGCATTTT.

This chain connects TRBV3-1 (or the pseudogene TRBV3-2) to TRBJ2-1, with a tentative D call TRBD2 (5 bases). The germline V gene encodes CDR1 LGHDT and CDR2 YNNKEL (reference sequence). CDR3 length equals 16 residues. V lost 4 bases to trimming and J lost 0 bases, with 13 bases between them. The CDR3, as DNA: TGTGCCAGCAGCCGGACCGGACTCAGCTCCTACAATGAGCAGTTCTTC. It is translated as CASSRTGLSSYNEQFF.

J is TRBJ1-2 and V is TRBV16; D perhaps matches TRBD1 (6 bases). Germline V lookup: CDR1 KGHSY, CDR2 FQNENV. The CDR3 spans 14 residues. V was pared by 0 bases and J by 8 bases, with 13 bases between. This chain's CDR3 is CASSQSQGMEGYTF. The CDR3 DNA reads TGTGCCAGCAGCCAATCTCAGGGGATGGAGGGCTACACCTTC.

The V gene is TRBV18, the J gene TRBJ1-5; perhaps TRBD1 as D (6 bases). Trimming cost V 2 bases and J 6 bases, with 14 bases left between them. CDR1 is KGHSH and CDR2 is LQKENI in the germline V gene. The CDR3 spans 15 residues. The CDR3 DNA is TGTGCCAGCTCACCAGACCCGGGGGGCAGTCAGCCCCAGCATTTT. Translation: CASSPDPGGSQPQHF.

J is TRBJ2-6 and V is TRBV19; D could derive from TRBD1 or TRBD2 (5 bases each). Germline V gene sequence: CDR1 LNHDA, CDR2 SQIVND (reference sequence). Trimming removed 3 bases at V and 0 bases at J, with 15 bases between. CDR3 length equals 18 residues. Written as DNA, the CDR3 is TGTGCCAGTAGTATGGGGGTGGGAGTTTTCTCTGGGGCCAACGTCCTGACTTTC. Translated: CASSMGVGVFSGANVLTF.

V and J are TRBV7-2 and TRBJ2-2, with TRBD1 as a possible D gene (6 bases). V lost 5 bases and J lost 4, with 11 bases in between. The V gene's germline CDR1 is SGHTA and CDR2 FQGNSA. The CDR3 loop spans 14 amino acids. For the CDR3, the DNA is TGTGCCAGCAGCGTGGGCAGGGGCACCGGGGAGCTGTTTTTT. This translates into CASSVGRGTGELFF.

In this sample, this clone turned up once. The chain links TRBV4-1 to TRBJ2-7; TRBD1 aligns across 7 bases. The ends lost 0 bases at V and 3 bases at J; junction bases unmatched: 5. The CDR3 is made up of 15 amino acids. Germline CDR1 and CDR2: MGHRA and YSYEKL. CDR3 sequence reads: CASSQEGQPIYEQYF. As DNA, the CDR3 is TGCGCCAGCAGCCAAGAGGGACAGCCCATCTACGAGCAGTACTTC.

This rearrangement joins TRBV7-3 to TRBJ1-6; no definite D call. Looked up from germline, CDR1 is SGHTA and CDR2 is FQGTGA. This CDR3 has 13 residues. V was trimmed by 5 bases and J by 7 bases, leaving 9 bases between them. The CDR3 region has the DNA TGTGCCAGCAGCCCGACCCCAAATTCACCCCTCCACTTT. Translating gives CASSPTPNSPLHF. Variable domain in full (rest from reference TRBV7-3 and TRBJ1-6): GAGVSQTPSNKVTEKGKYVELRCDPISGHTALYWYRQSLGQGPEFLIYFQGTGAADDSGLPNDRFFAVRPEGSVSTLKIQRTERGDSAVYLCASSPTPNSPLHFGNGTRLTVT.

This clone was observed once. This chain joins TRBV15 and TRBJ1-2, with D possibly being TRBD1 (5 bases). From germline, CDR1 is LNHNV and CDR2 YYDKDF (reference sequence). This CDR3 has 15 amino acids. Deletions cut 0 bases from V and 2 bases from J, with 10 bases between. The CDR3 DNA is TGTGCCACCAGCAGAGAGAGGGGATCGAACTATGGCTACACCTTC. As protein: CATSRERGSNYGYTF. The variable domain in full, with the rest retrieved from reference TRBV15 and TRBJ1-2, is DAMVIQNPRYQVTQFGKPVTLSCSQTLNHNVMYWYQQKSSQAPKLLFHYYDKDFNNEADTPDNFQSRRPNTSFCFLDIRSPGLGDTAMYLCATSRERGSNYGYTFGSGTRLTVV.

V is TRBV19 and J is TRBJ1-5, with D unresolved. Germline V gives CDR1 LNHDA, CDR2 SQIVND (reference sequence). This CDR3 has 16 residues. V shed 3 bases and J shed 1 base, with 13 bases lying between them. The CDR3 reads CASSIRGGMSNQPQHF. The CDR3 bases are TGTGCCAGTAGTATTCGGGGTGGAATGAGCAATCAGCCCCAGCATTTT.

The gene calls are TRBV6-5 and TRBJ1-5; TRBD1 aligns across 8 bases. The CDR3 totals 15 residues. Looked up from germline, CDR1 is MNHEY and CDR2 is SVGAGI. The junction had 13 bases not matched to a gene; V was cut back by 5 bases and J by 10 bases. CDR3 nucleotides: TGTGCCAGCAGTCCCGGACAGGGTCCCCACCTACCCCAGCATTTT. Amino acid sequence: CASSPGQGPHLPQHF.

The chain joins TRBV6-5 to TRBJ1-1; no clear D. The germline CDR1 and CDR2 sequences are MNHEY and SVGAGI. The CDR3 covers 16 residues. Trimming shortened V by 0 bases and J by 0 bases, and 11 bases separated the two germline ends. The CDR3 bases are TGTGCCAGCAGTTACTCCGTAGTATCAATGAACACTGAAGCTTTCTTT. Protein sequence: CASSYSVVSMNTEAFF.

V is TRBV6-1 and J is TRBJ2-7; D possibly corresponds to TRBD1 (5 bases). Trimming pared 2 bases from V and 0 bases from J, leaving 5 bases between. CDR1 and CDR2 (germline): MNHNS, SASEGT. This CDR3 spans 13 amino acids. The CDR3, as DNA: TGTGCCAGCAGTGAAAGGGGCTCCTACGAGCAGTACGTC. Protein sequence: CASSERGSYEQYV.

V is TRBV5-1 and J is TRBJ1-2, with no clear D. The length of the CDR3 is 14 residues. The V gene's germline CDR1 is SGHRS and CDR2 YFSETQ. The V end was cut by 5 bases, the J end by 3 bases, with 14 bases between. The DNA for the CDR3 is TGCGCCAGCAGGTCGGGTTGGGGTGACTATGGCTACACCTTC. It specifies CASRSGWGDYGYTF.

The chain employs TRBV14 and TRBJ2-2; D unclear. This CDR3 is 15 amino acids long. The V end lost 7 bases, the J end lost 6 bases, and 18 bases lay between the germline ends. The germline gives CDR1 SGHDN, CDR2 FVKESK. Here the CDR3 DNA reads TGTGCCAGCACCCCTTTAGGCGGAACCCCCGGGGAGCTGTTTTTT. The encoded protein is CASTPLGGTPGELFF.

This clone was observed once. The chain combines TRBV7-9 with TRBJ2-3; D remains unclear. Deletions cut 4 bases from V and 5 bases from J, with 7 bases between. CDR1 is SEHNR, CDR2 FQNEAQ, per germline (reference sequence). The CDR3 has 12 amino acids. This CDR3 is CASSWMEDTQYF. In DNA, the CDR3 is TGTGCCAGCAGCTGGATGGAAGATACGCAGTATTTT.

The chain couples TRBV11-1 to TRBJ2-7, with 8 bases lining up with TRBD1. The J segment lost 6 bases and the V segment lost 5 bases, leaving 6 bases of the junction unmatched. Per germline, CDR1 SGHAT and CDR2 FQDESV (reference sequence). The CDR3 contains 13 residues. In DNA form, the CDR3 reads TGTGCCAGCAGCCACGACAGGGGACGCGAGCAGTACGTC. Protein product: CASSHDRGREQYV.

The chain employs TRBV5-1 and TRBJ1-1; the D gene is possibly TRBD1 (6 bases). CDR3 size: 15 residues. The germline V and J ends were trimmed by 1 base and 1 base, with 11 bases remaining between them. The V gene's germline CDR1 is SGHRS and CDR2 YFSETQ. CDR3 region: CASSLIGQPNTEAFF. DNA for the CDR3: TGCGCCAGCAGCTTGATCGGACAGCCGAACACTGAAGCTTTCTTT. Variable domain in full (rest from reference TRBV5-1 and TRBJ1-1): KAGVTQTPRYLIKTRGQQVTLSCSPISGHRSVSWYQQTPGQGLQFLFEYFSETQRNKGNFPGRFSGRQFSNSRSEMNVSTLELGDSALYLCASSLIGQPNTEAFFGQGTRLTVV.